These 17 T cell receptor beta chains were sequenced from one sample in a study of blood T cells in healthy people across ages. The authors ran a second PCR of 7 to 11 cycles using a sample-barcoded 5' primer and a J-beta primer mix. A single record per CDR3 protein comes from TCRdb applying MiXCR to the 5' RACE reads. The sample shows approximately 700,000 distinct CDR3 sequences, approximately 29% of them seen only once. Sequencing input: blood. Every receptor here comes from a woman of 80 years or more in good health.

This clonotype was recorded many times. The J gene is TRBJ1-2, the V gene TRBV6-5, with TRBD1 as a possible D gene (5 bases). The V gene lost 5 bases and the J gene lost 0 bases, with 16 bases spanning the gap. The CDR3 consists of 16 residues. The V gene's germline CDR1 is MNHEY and CDR2 SVGAGI. The CDR3 DNA follows: TGTGCCAGCAGTCACGGCGGAACAGGAGCTAACTATGGCTACACCTTC. Translating gives CASSHGGTGANYGYTF.

A word on this clonotype: A much larger clone lies a single base off, so this may be a read error. The chain employs TRBV6-6 and TRBJ2-7; 9 bases are a match to TRBD2. Germline values: CDR1 MNHNY, CDR2 SVGAGI (reference sequence). With V trimmed by 7 bases and J by 0 bases, 7 bases remained unmatched. This CDR3 has 15 amino acids. The CDR3 bases are TGTGCCAGCAAGCGACTAGCGGAGGTCTCCTACGAGCAGTACTTC. Its protein product is CASKRLAEVSYEQYF.

This clonotype was observed many times. The rearrangement uses TRBV7-9 and TRBJ2-1; 10 positions agree with TRBD2. The ends lost 5 bases at V and 2 bases at J; junction bases unmatched: 6. The germline gives CDR1 SEHNR, CDR2 FQNEAQ (reference sequence). CDR3 length equals 16 residues. The CDR3: CASSRLAGPAYNEQFF. In DNA form, the CDR3 reads TGTGCCAGCAGCCGACTAGCGGGCCCCGCCTACAATGAGCAGTTCTTC. Based on the CDR3 plus reference TRBV7-9 and TRBJ2-1, the full variable domain is DTGVSQNPRHKITKRGQNVTFRCDPISEHNRLYWYRQTLGQGPEFLTYFQNEAQLEKSRLLSDRFSAERPKGSFSTLEIQRTEQGDSAMYLCASSRLAGPAYNEQFFGPGTRLTVL.

This clonotype was observed a handful of times. The chain carries TRBV27 and TRBJ2-1; 9 bases are a match to TRBD1. Trimming took 0 bases from V and 8 from J; bases not matched to a gene: 11. Germline loops: CDR1 MNHEY, CDR2 SMNVEV (reference sequence). This CDR3 contains 17 residues. CDR3 protein: CASSLSRGTGSVDEQFF. The CDR3 DNA reads as TGTGCCAGCAGTTTATCGAGGGGGACAGGGTCTGTCGATGAGCAGTTCTTC.

This clonotype was counted at least ten times. V and J are TRBV12-5 and TRBJ2-3; D is ambiguous. This CDR3 is 12 amino acids long. Between the trimmed V and J ends, which lost 1 base and 6 bases, there was a span of 5 bases. Germline values: CDR1 LGHNT, CDR2 FRNRAP. Written as DNA, the CDR3 is TGTGCTAGTGGTTTGGAAGGGGATACGCAGTATTTT. It is translated as CASGLEGDTQYF.

V usage is TRBV7-2 and J usage is TRBJ1-2; 7 nucleotides line up with TRBD1. CDR1 is SGHTA, CDR2 FQGNSA, per germline. CDR3 length equals 14 residues. Losses at the gene ends were 5 bases for V and 7 bases for J; bases not matched to a gene: 10. CDR3 sequence: CASSTTTGVLGYTF. The CDR3 region has the DNA TGTGCCAGCAGCACCACCACAGGGGTTCTTGGCTACACCTTC.

This clonotype was recorded at least ten times. The chain is built from TRBV5-1 and TRBJ1-6, with 7 bases that match TRBD1. This CDR3 region has 16 residues. CDR1 and CDR2 from the germline V gene are SGHRS and YFSETQ. J lost 10 bases, V lost 4 bases, and 14 bases had no gene match. CDR3 protein: CASSNSPTGEASPLHF. The CDR3 DNA is TGCGCCAGCAGCAATTCCCCAACAGGGGAGGCGTCACCCCTCCACTTT.

Ten or more counts support this clonotype. The chain carries TRBV5-1 and TRBJ1-1; D ambiguous. This CDR3 is built from 14 residues. V lost 0 bases and J lost 1, with 7 bases in between. Germline CDR1 and CDR2: SGHRS and YFSETQ. The CDR3, as DNA: TGCGCCAGCAGCTTGGTAGACCCGAACACTGAAGCTTTCTTT. Translated, it gives CASSLVDPNTEAFF. Variable domain in full (rest from reference TRBV5-1 and TRBJ1-1): KAGVTQTPRYLIKTRGQQVTLSCSPISGHRSVSWYQQTPGQGLQFLFEYFSETQRNKGNFPGRFSGRQFSNSRSEMNVSTLELGDSALYLCASSLVDPNTEAFFGQGTRLTVV.

This clonotype was recorded a few times. The gene calls are TRBV28 and TRBJ2-3, with 7 bases that match TRBD1. The CDR3 contains 16 residues. Germline CDR1 is MDHEN and CDR2 is SYDVKM. V shed 2 bases, J shed 3 bases, and the junction held 8 bases outside the gene matches. This CDR3 is CASSLRGLGITDTQYF. CDR3 DNA sequence: TGTGCCAGCAGTTTAAGGGGGCTTGGTATTACAGATACGCAGTATTTT.

The genes are TRBV18 and TRBJ2-7; possibly TRBD2 for D (5 bases). Looked up from germline, CDR1 is KGHSH and CDR2 is LQKENI. This CDR3 has 14 amino acids. The V and J ends lost 4 bases and 4 bases respectively, with 14 bases between them. Here the CDR3 reads CASSLRASRYEQYF. Here the CDR3 DNA reads TGTGCCAGCTCACTTAGGGCTAGCAGGTACGAGCAGTACTTC.

This clonotype showed up many times. The V gene is TRBV20-1, the J gene TRBJ1-2, with a tentative D call TRBD1 (6 bases). The CDR3 loop spans 12 amino acids. Deletions cut 7 bases from V and 10 bases from J, with 19 bases between. CDR1 is DFQATT and CDR2 is SNEGSKA in the germline V gene (reference sequence). The CDR3 DNA reads TGCAGTGTCGGTACAGGGCCGCGGGCCTACACCTTC. This translates into CSVGTGPRAYTF.

As regards this clonotype: Just one base apart from a much larger clone, this may be a read error. J is TRBJ2-4 and V is TRBV2, with D possibly TRBD2 on 6 matching bases. The CDR3 is made up of 15 amino acids. Trimming removed 2 bases from V and 2 bases from J, with 10 bases in between. Germline values: CDR1 SNHLY, CDR2 FYNNEI. CDR3 residues: CASSECGGTKNIQYF. CDR3 DNA: TGTGCCAGCAGTGAATGTGGGGGGACCAAAAACATTCAGTACTTC.

The chain is built from TRBV4-2 and TRBJ1-2; 8 bases align to TRBD1. The CDR3 sequence is 16 residues long. Trimming at V came to 0 bases and at J to 0 bases, leaving 3 bases not matched to a gene. Germline V CDR1 and CDR2: LGHNA, YNFKEQ. CDR3 residues: CASSQDRDRTNYGYTF. The CDR3 region has the DNA TGTGCCAGCAGCCAAGATAGGGACAGGACTAACTATGGCTACACCTTC.

Concerning this clonotype itself: Possible read error: a much larger clone is one base away. The chain joins TRBV12-3 or TRBV12-4 to TRBJ2-4, with 7 bases lining up with TRBD1. The trim removed 3 bases at V and 13 bases at J, leaving 15 bases unmatched. This CDR3 contains 15 residues. CDR3 protein: CASSFRTGDTTGQYF. The CDR3 DNA is TGTGCCAGCAGTTTCAGAACAGGGGATACCACAGGGCAGTACTTC.

This clonotype was counted a few times. The rearrangement joins TRBV20-1 to TRBJ2-1; 7 bases agree with TRBD1. The CDR3 loop spans 13 amino acids. Germline values: CDR1 DFQATT, CDR2 SNEGSKA (reference sequence). After removal of 5 bases from V and 9 bases from J, the junction contained 10 bases not matched to a gene. CDR3 protein: CSARWTGQGEQFF. CDR3 nucleotides: TGCAGTGCTCGCTGGACAGGTCAAGGTGAGCAGTTCTTC.

This sequence joins TRBV20-1 and TRBJ2-3; D may match TRBD1 or TRBD2 (6 bases each). V lost 3 bases and J lost 4, with 8 bases in between. Germline V gene lookup returns CDR1 DFQATT and CDR2 SNEGSKA (reference sequence). This CDR3 comprises 12 residues. DNA for the CDR3: TGCAGTGCTAGTAGGGGGGCAGATACGCAGTATTTT. The encoded protein is CSASRGADTQYF.

This clonotype was counted many times. The J gene is TRBJ2-1, the V gene TRBV6-5; D gene uncertain. This CDR3 is built from 15 residues. Trimming pared 5 bases from V and 0 bases from J, leaving 11 bases between. Germline loops: CDR1 MNHEY, CDR2 SVGAGI. CDR3 region: CASSVTGSSYNEQFF. CDR3 DNA sequence: TGTGCCAGCAGTGTCACGGGCAGCTCCTACAATGAGCAGTTCTTC.